This entry lists 4 T cell receptor beta chains sequenced from one sample in a study of cytomegalovirus exposure and HLA in healthy donors. This PCR relied on a set of 60 Vbeta primers and 13 Jbeta primers. Assay: immunoSEQ multiplex PCR; the TCRdb copy retains only in-frame clones and omits some. There are fewer than 200,000 clones in the sample; about 90% occur only once, and around 0.21% lies in the top ten. Sample: PBMCs. The source is a girl younger than two in good health and CMV-seronegative.

This chain uses TRBV15 with TRBJ2-3; a possible D gene is TRBD1 (6 bases). The CDR3 totals 17 residues. Germline V lookup: CDR1 LNHNV, CDR2 YYDKDF (reference sequence). The V end was cut by 0 bases, the J end by 2 bases, with 15 bases between. The CDR3 DNA is TGTGCCACCAGCAGAGATCGTGGGACATCATACACAGATACGCAGTATTTT. This translates into CATSRDRGTSYTDTQYF.

This clone was detected once. V and J are TRBV29-1 and TRBJ2-7; 9 bases agree with TRBD1. With 5 bases clipped from V and 2 bases from J, the junction kept 4 bases outside the gene matches. The CDR3 has 13 residues. Germline loops: CDR1 SQVTM, CDR2 ANQGSEA. CDR3 in DNA: TGCAGCGTTTCGAACAGGGGGCCCTACGAGCAGTACTTC. As protein: CSVSNRGPYEQYF.

V usage is TRBV30 and J usage is TRBJ2-3; possible D gene TRBD2, 6 bases. This CDR3 has 18 residues. Deletions cut 0 bases from V and 2 bases from J, with 21 bases between. CDR1 and CDR2 (germline): GTSNPN, SVGIG (reference sequence). CDR3 loop: CAWSVTGELPLDTDTQYF. The CDR3 DNA follows: TGTGCCTGGAGTGTTACGGGAGAATTACCCCTAGACACAGATACGCAGTATTTT.

The chain carries TRBV13 and TRBJ2-7, with D possibly matching TRBD2 (5 bases). The V and J ends lost 3 bases and 3 bases respectively, with 9 bases between them. The CDR3 length is 13 residues. The germline CDR1 and CDR2 sequences are PRHDT and FYEKMQ (reference sequence). The CDR3 here is CASSFGRGYEQYF. The CDR3 DNA follows: TGTGCCAGCAGCTTCGGCCGGGGCTACGAGCAGTACTTC.